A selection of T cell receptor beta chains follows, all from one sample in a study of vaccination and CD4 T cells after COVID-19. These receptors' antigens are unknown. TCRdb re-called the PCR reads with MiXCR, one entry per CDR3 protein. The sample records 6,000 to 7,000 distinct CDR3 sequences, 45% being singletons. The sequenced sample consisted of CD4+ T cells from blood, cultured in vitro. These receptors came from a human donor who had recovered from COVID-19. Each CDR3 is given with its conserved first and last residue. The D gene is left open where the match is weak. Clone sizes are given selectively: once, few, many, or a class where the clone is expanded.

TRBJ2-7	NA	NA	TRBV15	CATSRDPRALNEQYF	TGTGCCACCAGCAGAGACCCTAGGGCCTTGAACGAGCAGTACTTT
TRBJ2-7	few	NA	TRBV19	CASSISRAYEQYF	TGTGCCAGTAGTATTTCCAGGGCCTACGAGCAGTACTTC
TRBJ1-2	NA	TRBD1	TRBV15	CATSPGQSYGYTF	TGTGCCACCAGCCCGGGACAGTCCTATGGCTACACCTTC
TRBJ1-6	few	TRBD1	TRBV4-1	CASSQQGVASPLHF	TGCGCCAGCAGCCAACAGGGGGTCGCGTCACCCCTCCACTTT
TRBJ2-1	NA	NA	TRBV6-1	CASRPSSGSYNEQFF	TGTGCCAGCAGACCATCCAGCGGCTCCTACAATGAGCAGTTCTTC
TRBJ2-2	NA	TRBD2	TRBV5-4	CASSLGSGGAYTGELFF	TGTGCCAGCAGCTTGGGTAGCGGGGGCGCCTACACCGGGGAGCTGTTTTTT
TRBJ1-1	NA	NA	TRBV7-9	CASSLRSGMNTEAFF	TGTGCCAGCAGCTTACGTTCTGGCATGAACACTGAAGCTTTCTTT
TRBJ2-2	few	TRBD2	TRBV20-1	CSARDQTSGGPGELFF	TGCAGTGCTAGAGATCAAACTAGCGGGGGCCCCGGGGAGCTGTTTTTT
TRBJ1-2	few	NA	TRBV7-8	CASSLEMSGAYGYTF	TGTGCCAGCAGCTTAGAAATGAGCGGGGCGTATGGCTACACCTTC
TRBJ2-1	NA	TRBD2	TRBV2	CASSDRAGGPHEQFF	TGTGCCAGCAGTGATCGAGCGGGGGGGCCTCATGAGCAGTTCTTC
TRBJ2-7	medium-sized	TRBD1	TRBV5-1	CASSLATGGPYEQYF	TGCGCCAGCAGCTTGGCGACAGGGGGCCCGTACGAGCAGTACTTC
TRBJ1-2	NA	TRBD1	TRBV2	CASTKGQGIFYGYTF	TGTGCCAGCACCAAAGGACAGGGGATTTTCTATGGCTACACCTTC
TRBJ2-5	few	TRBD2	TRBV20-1	CSARVLAFLETQYF	TGCAGTGCTAGAGTACTAGCGTTTTTGGAGACCCAGTACTTC
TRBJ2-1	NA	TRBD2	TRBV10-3	CAISVGPSGGYNEQFF	TGTGCCATCAGTGTTGGGCCTAGCGGGGGGTACAATGAGCAGTTCTTC
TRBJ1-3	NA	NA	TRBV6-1	CASSPPAGSGNTIYF	TGTGCCAGCAGTCCCCCCGCTGGGTCTGGAAACACCATATATTTT
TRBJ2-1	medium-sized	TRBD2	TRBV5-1	CASSSSGSRSYEQFF	TGCGCCAGCAGCTCGAGCGGGAGTCGGAGCTATGAGCAGTTCTTC
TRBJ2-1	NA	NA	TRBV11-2	CASSLALGRLSNEQFF	TGTGCCAGCAGCTTAGCACTAGGGAGACTCTCTAATGAGCAGTTCTTC
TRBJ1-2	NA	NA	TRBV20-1	CSPGYAKDGRHYGYTF	TGCAGTCCAGGTTACGCAAAAGACGGACGACACTATGGCTACACCTTC
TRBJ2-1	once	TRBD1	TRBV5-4	CASSSGQGGFYNEQFF	TGTGCCAGCAGCTCGGGACAGGGGGGTTTCTACAATGAGCAGTTCTTC
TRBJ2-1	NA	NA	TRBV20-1	CSASDNEQFF	TGCAGTGCTAGTGACAATGAGCAGTTCTTC
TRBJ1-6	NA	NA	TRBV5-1	CASSLEQAQNSPLHF	TGCGCCAGCAGCTTGGAACAGGCCCAAAATTCACCCCTCCACTTT
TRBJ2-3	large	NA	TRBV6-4	CASSDEYTDTQYF	TGTGCCAGCAGTGACGAGTACACAGATACGCAGTATTTT
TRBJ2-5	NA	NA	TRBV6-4	CASSDSPPGEASRAAQTQYF	TGTGCCAGCAGTGACTCCCCCCCCGGGGAGGCTAGCCGGGCCGCCCAGACCCAGTACTTC
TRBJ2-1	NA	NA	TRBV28	CASSWALTGGATDEQFF	TGTGCCAGCAGCTGGGCCCTTACAGGGGGGGCTACGGATGAGCAGTTCTTC
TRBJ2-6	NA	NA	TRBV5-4	CASSLPGTGANVLTF	TGTGCCAGCAGCTTGCCAGGGACTGGGGCCAACGTCCTGACTTTC
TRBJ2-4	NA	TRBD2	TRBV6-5	CASSSNRGGTKNIQYF	TGTGCCAGCAGTTCCAACCGCGGGGGTACCAAAAACATTCAGTACTTC
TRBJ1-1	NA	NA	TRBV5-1	CASSLGGGAEAFF	TGCGCCAGCAGCTTGGGCGGGGGGGCTGAAGCTTTCTTT
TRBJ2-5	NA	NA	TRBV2	CASSEAQDKEETQYF	TGTGCCAGCAGTGAAGCCCAGGACAAGGAGGAGACCCAGTACTTC
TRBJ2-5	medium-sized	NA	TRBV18	CASSLGSWGRMETQYF	TGTGCCAGCTCACTAGGGTCTTGGGGGCGGATGGAGACCCAGTACTTC
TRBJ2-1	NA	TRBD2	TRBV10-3	CATNGGAVDGYEQFF	TGTGCCACCAACGGGGGGGCGGTGGACGGATATGAGCAGTTCTTC
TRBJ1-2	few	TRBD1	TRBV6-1	CASSRTILPQGGNNYGYTF	TGTGCCAGCAGTCGTACGATTCTTCCACAGGGGGGAAATAACTATGGCTACACCTTC
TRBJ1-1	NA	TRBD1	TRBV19	CASSIERGDRGTEAFF	TGTGCCAGTAGTATAGAGAGGGGGGACAGGGGTACTGAAGCTTTCTTT
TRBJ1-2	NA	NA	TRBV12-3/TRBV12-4	CASSSGAPPGDYGYTF	TGTGCCAGCAGTTCGGGAGCCCCCCCGGGAGACTATGGCTACACCTTC
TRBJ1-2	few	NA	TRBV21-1	CASSGRGTDPFYGYTF	TGTGCCAGCAGCGGGCGAGGGACAGACCCCTTCTATGGCTACACCTTC
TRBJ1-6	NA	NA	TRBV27	CASSATGTADYYNSPLHF	TGTGCCAGCAGTGCCACCGGGACCGCGGACTATTATAATTCACCCCTCCACTTT
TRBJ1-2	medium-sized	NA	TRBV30	CAYGWAGGRDYGYTF	TGTGCCTACGGGTGGGCCGGGGGGCGCGACTATGGCTACACCTTC
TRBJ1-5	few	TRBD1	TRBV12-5	CASDWGQYSNQPQHF	TGTGCTAGTGACTGGGGACAGTATAGCAATCAGCCCCAGCATTTT
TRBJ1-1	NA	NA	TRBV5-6	CASSLSGVDSTEAFF	TGTGCCAGCAGCCTTTCAGGGGTCGACAGCACTGAAGCTTTCTTT
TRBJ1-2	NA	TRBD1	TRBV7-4	CASSLIGTGGNGYTF	TGTGCCAGCAGCTTAATAGGGACAGGGGGCAATGGCTACACCTTC
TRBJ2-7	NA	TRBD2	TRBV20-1	CSAWTSGTDEQYF	TGCAGTGCGTGGACTAGCGGGACGGACGAGCAGTACTTC
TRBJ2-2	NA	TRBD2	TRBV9	CASSERMTSGANRRFNTGELFF	TGTGCCAGCAGCGAAAGGATGACTAGCGGGGCCAACCGCCGGTTTAACACCGGGGAGCTGTTTTTT
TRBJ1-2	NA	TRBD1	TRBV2	CASSSGTAGSARLYGYTF	TGTGCCAGCAGCAGCGGGACAGCAGGATCGGCTAGACTATATGGCTACACCTTC
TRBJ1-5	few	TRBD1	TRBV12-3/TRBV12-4	CASSPGTGDNQPQHF	TGTGCCAGCAGTCCTGGGACAGGGGACAATCAGCCCCAGCATTTT
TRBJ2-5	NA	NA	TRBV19	CASSRGGLQETQYF	TGTGCCAGTAGCCGAGGGGGACTCCAAGAGACCCAGTACTTC
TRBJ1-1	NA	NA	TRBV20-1	CSASTGAMNTEAFF	TGCAGTGCCTCCACCGGGGCCATGAACACTGAAGCTTTCTTT
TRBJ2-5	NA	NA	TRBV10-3	CAISEPQETQYF	TGTGCCATCAGTGAGCCTCAAGAGACCCAGTACTTC
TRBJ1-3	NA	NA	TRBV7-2	CASSLLGGAGYRTIYF	TGTGCCAGCAGCTTACTGGGGGGCGCGGGGTATCGCACCATATATTTT
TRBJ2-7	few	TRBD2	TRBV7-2	CASSRRLAGNYEQYF	TGTGCCAGCAGCAGGCGACTAGCGGGAAATTACGAGCAGTACTTC
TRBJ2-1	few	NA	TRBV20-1	CSGSYLDQQFF	TGCAGTGGTAGCTATCTGGACCAGCAGTTCTTC
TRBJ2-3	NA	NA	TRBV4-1	CASRRQQPASTDTQYF	TGCGCCAGCAGACGACAGCAGCCCGCCAGCACAGATACGCAGTATTTT
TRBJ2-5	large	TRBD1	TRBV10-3	CAISADRDEETQYF	TGTGCCATCTCAGCGGACAGGGACGAAGAGACCCAGTACTTC
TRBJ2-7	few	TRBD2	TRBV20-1	CSAESGESSYEQYF	TGCAGTGCTGAAAGCGGGGAGAGCTCCTACGAGCAGTACTTC
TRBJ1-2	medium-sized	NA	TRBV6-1	CASSRAGVYGYTF	TGTGCCAGCAGCCGAGCAGGGGTCTATGGCTACACCTTC
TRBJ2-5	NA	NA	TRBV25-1	CASSEDNSETQYF	TGTGCCAGCAGTGAAGACAACTCGGAGACCCAGTACTTC
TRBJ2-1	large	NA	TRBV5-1	CASSLERAGNNEQFF	TGCGCCAGCAGCTTGGAGCGGGCAGGGAACAATGAGCAGTTCTTC
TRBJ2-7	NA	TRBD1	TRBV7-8	CASSLEQGSEQYF	TGTGCCAGCAGCTTAGAACAGGGGTCCGAGCAGTACTTC
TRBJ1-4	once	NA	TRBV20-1	CSAEDRGGQGRKLFF	TGCAGTGCTGAAGACCGGGGGGGGCAGGGGAGGAAACTGTTTTTT
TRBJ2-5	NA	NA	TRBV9	CASSLQTTGQETQYF	TGTGCCAGCAGCCTACAAACTACAGGGCAAGAGACCCAGTACTTC
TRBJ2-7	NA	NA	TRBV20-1	CSYGRDNHEQYF	TGCAGCTACGGCAGGGATAACCACGAGCAGTACTTC
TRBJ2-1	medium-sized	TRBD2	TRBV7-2	CASSLVQGGSYNEQFF	TGTGCCAGCAGCTTAGTCCAGGGAGGGTCCTACAATGAGCAGTTCTTC